Below are 20 T cell receptor beta chains sequenced from a single sample in a study of regulatory T cells in long-lasting Graves disease. Time point defined: newly diagnosed GD, antithyroid drugs for less than 3 months. The TCR library was prepared using RNA isolated from PBMCs. TCR beta libraries were built with iRepertoire HTBI primers and Arm-PCR of CDR3 regions. TCRdb reprocessed the multiplex PCR reads with MiXCR, giving one entry per CDR3 protein. The repertoire has some 560,000 distinct CDR3 sequences, around 16% of them found once; the top ten carry roughly 25%. The same data also went into a second study, on T cells in Graves' hyperthyroidism and ophthalmopathy.

The source was peripheral blood mononuclear cells (PBMCs), collected at new diagnosis, from a patient treated with antithyroid drugs. The receptors come from a woman aged 35-65 years with Graves disease.

This clonotype was observed many times. The genes are TRBV12-3 or TRBV12-4 and TRBJ1-5; TRBD1 is a possible D gene (5 bases). This CDR3 contains 16 residues. Deletions cut 2 bases from V and 2 bases from J, with 13 bases between. The CDR3 DNA reads as TGTGCCAGCAGTTTAATGGGGGGGTTTGGCAATCAGCCCCAGCATTTT. The encoded protein is CASSLMGGFGNQPQHF.

V gene TRBV20-1 combines with J gene TRBJ2-3; 7 bases map to TRBD2. The V gene's germline CDR1 is DFQATT and CDR2 SNEGSKA (reference sequence). J was trimmed by 4 bases and V by 7 bases; bases with no gene match: 2. The CDR3 is 11 amino acids. The chain's CDR3 is CSGAGADTQYF. As DNA, the CDR3 is TGCAGTGGGGCGGGAGCAGATACGCAGTATTTT.

The CDR3 loop is CASRSSGVADTQYF. The CDR3 bases are TGCGCCAGCAGGTCTAGCGGGGTTGCAGATACGCAGTATTTT. The genes are TRBV5-1 and TRBJ2-3; 9 bases are shared with TRBD2. CDR3 length: 14 amino acids. Germline V CDR1 and CDR2: SGHRS, YFSETQ. Trimming removed 5 bases from V and 4 bases from J; junction bases left unmatched: 5.

The rearrangement links TRBV2 to TRBJ1-2, with a weak D call TRBD1 (5 bases). The CDR3 consists of 13 residues. From germline, CDR1 is SNHLY and CDR2 FYNNEI. Deletions cut 6 bases from V and 2 bases from J, with 10 bases between. The CDR3: CASREGLNYGYTF. Written as DNA, the CDR3 is TGTGCCAGCAGGGAGGGACTGAACTATGGCTACACCTTC.

This clonotype was observed a few times. The V and J genes are TRBV18 and TRBJ1-2; 9 nucleotides align to TRBD1. The germline V gene encodes CDR1 KGHSH and CDR2 LQKENI. V shed 3 bases, J shed 8 bases, and the junction held 7 bases outside the gene matches. The CDR3 runs to 14 residues. CDR3 sequence (DNA): TGTGCCAGCTCACCCCCCGGGACAGGGACCGGCTACACCTTC. Protein sequence: CASSPPGTGTGYTF.

This clonotype has a count of ten or more. J is TRBJ2-7 and V is TRBV6-1; 12 positions agree with TRBD2. Germline CDR1 is MNHNS and CDR2 is SASEGT. Trimming at V came to 5 bases and at J to 1 base, leaving 3 bases not matched to a gene. This CDR3 is 15 amino acids long. This chain's CDR3 is CASSRTSGASYEQYF. DNA for the CDR3: TGTGCCAGCAGTAGGACTAGCGGGGCTTCCTACGAGCAGTACTTC.

The chain carries TRBV7-3 and TRBJ1-6; maybe TRBD1 (5 bases). Trimming pared 5 bases from V and 9 bases from J, leaving 17 bases between. CDR3 size: 15 residues. Germline V gene sequence: CDR1 SGHTA, CDR2 FQGTGA. CDR3 coding DNA: TGTGCCAGCAGCCGCGGCGACAGATCGGGTTCACCCCTCCACTTT. Translating it yields CASSRGDRSGSPLHF.

About this clonotype: A much bigger clone sits one base away, suggesting this may be a read error. The V gene is TRBV5-1, the J gene TRBJ2-7, with 10 bases matching TRBD2. With 6 bases clipped from V and 7 bases from J, the junction kept 16 bases outside the gene matches. The CDR3 is 16 residues long. CDR1 and CDR2 from the germline V gene are SGHRS and YFSETQ. For the CDR3, the DNA is TGCGCCAGCACAATTCTAGAGCGGGGGGGTAACGATGAGCAGTACTTC. As protein: CASTILERGGNDEQYF. Full variable domain (outside the CDR3, taken from reference TRBV5-1 and TRBJ2-7): KAGVTQTPRYLIKTRGQQVTLSCSPISGHRSVSWYQQTPGQGLQFLFEYFSETQRNKGNFPGRFSGRQFSNSRSEMNVSTLELGDSALYLCASTILERGGNDEQYFGPGTRLTVT.

This clonotype showed up many times. The J gene is TRBJ2-2, the V gene TRBV28; no clear D. The CDR3 is 12 amino acids. V lost 6 bases and J 4 bases, leaving 6 bases between the germline ends. CDR1 and CDR2 from the germline V gene are MDHEN and SYDVKM. In DNA form, the CDR3 reads TGTGCCAGCAGAACACTCACCGGGGAGCTGTTTTTT. It codes for CASRTLTGELFF.

This clonotype appeared many times. The CDR3 DNA reads TGTGCCAGCAGTTTAAACAGCCCAGGTGAAGCTTTCTTT. Protein sequence: CASSLNSPGEAFF. The chain carries TRBV12-3 or TRBV12-4 and TRBJ1-1; the D is unclear. V was cut by 2 bases and J by 7 bases, with 11 bases left in between. The CDR3 is 13 residues long.

This rearrangement joins TRBV5-4 to TRBJ2-1, with 9 bases aligning to TRBD1. The DNA end favors TRBJ2-7, so the J call may be wrong. The CDR3 spans 14 residues. CDR1 is SGHNT, CDR2 YYREEE, per germline (reference sequence). The CDR3, as DNA: TGTGCCAGCAGCCCGGGACAGGGTCCAGCCGAGCAGTACTTC. Translating it yields CASSPGQGPAEQYF.

This clonotype was seen more than once but under ten times. V and J are TRBV24-1 and TRBJ1-1, with D perhaps TRBD1 (6 bases). Germline V gives CDR1 KGHDR, CDR2 SFDVKD. CDR3 length equals 12 residues. V gave up 4 bases and J gave up 7 bases, with 9 bases separating them. In nucleotides, the CDR3 is TGTGCCACCAGTGAGGCGACAGGTGAAGCTTTCTTT. This gives the protein CATSEATGEAFF.

This clonotype was seen a few times. The V and J genes are TRBV20-1 and TRBJ1-1; tentatively, D is TRBD1 (5 bases). Germline V lookup: CDR1 DFQATT, CDR2 SNEGSKA (reference sequence). Trimming took 6 bases from V and 0 from J, leaving 14 bases between them. This CDR3 is 14 amino acids long. This CDR3 reads CSASRGAMNTEAFF. The CDR3 region has the DNA TGCAGTGCCTCCAGAGGGGCGATGAACACTGAAGCTTTCTTT.

This chain links TRBV6-2 or TRBV6-3 with TRBJ1-5; D remains ambiguous. The CDR3 runs 13 residues. Trimming pared 5 bases from V and 6 bases from J, leaving 11 bases between. Germline values: CDR1 MNHEY, CDR2 SVGEGT. CDR3 sequence: CASSAELSQPQHF. CDR3 in DNA: TGTGCCAGCAGTGCCGAGCTTTCTCAGCCCCAGCATTTT.

A word on this clonotype: One base away lies a much larger clone, so this may be a sequencing read error. This sequence joins TRBV7-3 and TRBJ1-6; D is uncertain. V was clipped by 0 bases and J by 9 bases, with 12 bases between them. Germline lookup yields CDR1 SGHTA and CDR2 FQGTGA. The CDR3 covers 15 residues. CDR3 in amino acids: CASSLTSIRRSPLHF. The CDR3 DNA follows: TGTGCCAGCAGCTTAACGTCGATACGCCGTTCACCCCTCCACTTT.

Only a few counts were recorded for this clonotype. The chain couples TRBV4-1 to TRBJ1-6, with 7 bases identical to TRBD1. The CDR3 is 16 amino acids. The germline gives CDR1 MGHRA, CDR2 YSYEKL. V trimming: 2 bases; J trimming: 5 bases; junction bases outside the gene matches: 6. For the CDR3, the DNA is TGCGCCAGCAGCCAATCCGACAGGGCCGATAATTCACCCCTCCACTTT. Residues: CASSQSDRADNSPLHF.

The chain couples TRBV14 to TRBJ1-2, with unresolved D. This CDR3 comprises 15 residues. V was cut by 0 bases and J by 1 base, with 9 bases left in between. Germline V CDR1 and CDR2: SGHDN, FVKESK. CDR3 coding DNA: TGTGCCAGCAGCCAAGACAGGCGCATTAACTATGGCTACACCTTC. Translating gives CASSQDRRINYGYTF.

This clonotype has a count of ten or more. The CDR3 sequence is CASSWGHLSYEQYF. As DNA, the CDR3 is TGCGCCAGCAGCTGGGGACATCTTTCCTACGAGCAGTACTTC. This chain joins TRBV5-1 and TRBJ2-7, with TRBD1 as a possible D gene (6 bases). The V end was cut by 3 bases, the J end by 1 base, with 11 bases between. There are 14 residues in the CDR3. Germline V gene sequence: CDR1 SGHRS, CDR2 YFSETQ. Drawing the rest from reference TRBV5-1 and TRBJ2-7, the complete variable domain is KAGVTQTPRYLIKTRGQQVTLSCSPISGHRSVSWYQQTPGQGLQFLFEYFSETQRNKGNFPGRFSGRQFSNSRSEMNVSTLELGDSALYLCASSWGHLSYEQYFGPGTRLTVT.

This clonotype came up a few times. V gene TRBV12-3 or TRBV12-4 combines with J gene TRBJ2-7; D possibly corresponds to TRBD1 (5 bases). The V end lost 6 bases, the J end lost 6 bases, and 21 bases lay between the germline ends. The CDR3 consists of 15 residues. CDR3 bases: TGTGCCAGCAGCCGAACAGGACCCATACGGAGCGAGCAGTACTTC. It is translated as CASSRTGPIRSEQYF.

This clonotype was detected many times. The J gene is TRBJ2-5, the V gene TRBV7-9; 7 positions match TRBD1. J lost 1 base, V lost 4 bases, and 9 bases had no gene match. The V gene's germline CDR1 is SEHNR and CDR2 FQNEAQ (reference sequence). This CDR3 is built from 16 residues. The CDR3, as DNA: TGTGCCAGCAGCTCGTCCGACAGGGCGTTCCAAGAGACCCAGTACTTC. It yields the protein CASSSSDRAFQETQYF. Variable domain in full (rest from reference TRBV7-9 and TRBJ2-5): DTGVSQNPRHKITKRGQNVTFRCDPISEHNRLYWYRQTLGQGPEFLTYFQNEAQLEKSRLLSDRFSAERPKGSFSTLEIQRTEQGDSAMYLCASSSSDRAFQETQYFGPGTRLLVL.